This T cell receptor beta chain originates from a study of blood T cell repertoires in COVID-19. About the research overall: T cells, B-cell-depleted T cells, or PBMCs provided the cDNA or gDNA that served as material.

Original data processing: Counts of nucleated cells, estimated from reference gene primer amplification, were obtained. Profiling relied on immunoSEQ multiplex PCR, and the TCRdb table lists in-frame clones only, not all of them. That table furnishes V, J and clone size, whereas the DNA furnished D and trimming. The data hold 140,000 or so clones, with around three quarters observed a single time. Germline V gene lookup returns CDR1 SGHRS and CDR2 YFSETQ. V lost 3 bases and J lost 4; bases outside the gene matches: 5. The CDR3 sequence is 15 residues long. The TCR sequence derives from a man between 45 and 60 years old with acute or convalescent COVID-19. The sample was peripheral blood. The genes are TRBV5-1 and TRBJ2-1, with TRBD1 matching over 9 bases. The CDR3 region is CASSSGTGFYNEQFF. CDR3 coding DNA: TGCGCCAGCAGCTCCGGGACAGGGTTTTACAATGAGCAGTTCTTC.